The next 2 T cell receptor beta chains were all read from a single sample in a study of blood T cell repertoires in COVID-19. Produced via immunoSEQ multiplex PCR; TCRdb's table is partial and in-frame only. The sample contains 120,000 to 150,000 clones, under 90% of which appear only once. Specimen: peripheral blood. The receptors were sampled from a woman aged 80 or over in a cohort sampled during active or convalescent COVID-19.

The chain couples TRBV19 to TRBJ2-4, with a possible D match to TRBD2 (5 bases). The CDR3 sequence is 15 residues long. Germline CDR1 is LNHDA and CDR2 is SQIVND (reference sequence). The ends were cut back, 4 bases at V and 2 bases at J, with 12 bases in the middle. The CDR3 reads CASSRSAGSKNIQYF. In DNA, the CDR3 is TGTGCCAGTAGTAGATCCGCGGGCTCCAAAAACATTCAGTACTTC. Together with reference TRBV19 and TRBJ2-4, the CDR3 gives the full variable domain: DGGITQSPKYLFRKEGQNVTLSCEQNLNHDAMYWYRQDPGQGLRLIYYSQIVNDFQKGDIAEGYSVSREKKESFPLTVTSAQKNPTAFYLCASSRSAGSKNIQYFGAGTRLSVL.

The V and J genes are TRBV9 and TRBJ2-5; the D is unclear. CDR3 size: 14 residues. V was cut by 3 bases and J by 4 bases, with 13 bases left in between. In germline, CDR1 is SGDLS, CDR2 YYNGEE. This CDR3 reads CASSETHRIETQYF. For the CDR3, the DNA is TGTGCCAGCAGCGAGACCCACAGAATAGAGACCCAGTACTTC.